Following are 18 T cell receptor beta chains from one sample sequenced in a study of cytomegalovirus exposure and HLA in healthy donors. A multiplex PCR was run with 60 Vbeta primers and 13 Jbeta primers. Clones were read by immunoSEQ multiplex PCR, and TCRdb kept only the in-frame ones, dropping some. Among over 150,000 clones, 60% to 85% were seen once, and the ten largest hold around 3.5%. Sequencing was performed on PBMCs. These receptors were obtained from a man aged 30 to 39 in good health and CMV-seropositive.

This clone was detected only once. The V call is TRBV2, the J call TRBJ2-1; tentatively, D is TRBD2 (6 bases). Trimming removed 1 base at V and 4 bases at J, with 8 bases between. Germline V gene data show CDR1 as SNHLY and CDR2 as FYNNEI. This CDR3 is built from 14 residues. CDR3 residues: CASSEGGDYNEQFF. CDR3 bases: TGTGCCAGCAGTGAAGGCGGGGATTACAATGAGCAGTTCTTC.

V gene TRBV27 combines with J gene TRBJ2-7; TRBD1 is a possible D gene (6 bases). This CDR3 comprises 14 residues. CDR1 MNHEY and CDR2 SMNVEV come from the germline V gene (reference sequence). The V end was cut by 3 bases, the J end by 2 bases, with 11 bases between. DNA for the CDR3: TGTGCCAGCAGTTTCTCGAGACAGGCCTACGAGCAGTACTTC. It yields the protein CASSFSRQAYEQYF.

The chain links TRBV5-6 to TRBJ2-3, with 9 bases identical to TRBD1. With V trimmed by 5 bases and J by 2 bases, 6 bases remained unmatched. CDR1 and CDR2 (germline): SGHDT, YYEEEE. The CDR3 runs 15 residues. The CDR3 region is CASRTGTGTTDTQYF. The CDR3 DNA reads as TGTGCCAGCAGAACCGGGACAGGGACCACAGATACGCAGTATTTT.

The chain uses TRBV5-1 and TRBJ2-5, with TRBD1 identical over 11 bases. The CDR3 spans 16 residues. The J segment lost 5 bases and the V segment lost 0 bases, leaving 6 bases of the junction unmatched. Germline-derived CDR1 and CDR2 are SGHRS and YFSETQ. CDR3 sequence reads: CASSLAGTGGLETQYF. Here the CDR3 DNA reads TGCGCCAGCAGCTTGGCTGGGACAGGGGGTTTGGAGACCCAGTACTTC.

The genes are TRBV5-4 and TRBJ1-6, with D perhaps TRBD1 (5 bases). Germline V gives CDR1 SGHNT, CDR2 YYREEE (reference sequence). V lost 0 bases, J lost 3 bases, and 13 bases lay in between. The CDR3 length is 17 residues. CDR3 sequence: CASSLEARVGYNSPLHF. The CDR3 DNA follows: TGTGCCAGCAGCTTGGAAGCCAGGGTTGGCTATAATTCACCCCTCCACTTT. Using reference TRBV5-4 and TRBJ1-6 for the parts outside the CDR3, the full variable domain is ETGVTQSPTHLIKTRGQQVTLRCSSQSGHNTVSWYQQALGQGPQFIFQYYREEENGRGNFPPRFSGLQFPNYSSELNVNALELDDSALYLCASSLEARVGYNSPLHFGNGTRLTVT.

This chain joins TRBV7-3 and TRBJ2-4; maybe TRBD2 (6 bases). Per germline, CDR1 SGHTA and CDR2 FQGTGA. The CDR3 is 15 amino acids. The V end lost 5 bases, the J end lost 2 bases, and 13 bases lay between the germline ends. CDR3 protein: CASSLKAGTKNIQYF. CDR3 coding DNA: TGTGCCAGCAGCCTGAAGGCGGGGACCAAAAACATTCAGTACTTC.

This chain joins TRBV19 and TRBJ1-1; TRBD1 might be the D (6 bases). The CDR3 loop spans 12 amino acids. The germline V gene has CDR1 LNHDA and CDR2 SQIVND (reference sequence). The V and J ends lost 1 base and 8 bases respectively, with 8 bases between them. CDR3 DNA sequence: TGTGCCAGTAGTATAGGAGGGGGAGAAGCTTTCTTT. It encodes CASSIGGGEAFF.

The chain uses TRBV27 and TRBJ2-7; 7 bases agree with TRBD2. Germline trimming cut 6 bases from V and 0 bases from J; bases unmatched to any gene: 5. The CDR3 contains 14 residues. Germline loops: CDR1 MNHEY, CDR2 SMNVEV (reference sequence). CDR3 residues: CASSQRGTSYEQYF. As DNA, the CDR3 is TGTGCCAGCAGCCAGCGGGGTACCTCCTACGAGCAGTACTTC.

The rearrangement links TRBV7-6 to TRBJ1-4; D possibly corresponds to TRBD1 (6 bases). V lost 5 bases and J 7 bases, leaving 20 bases between the germline ends. The CDR3 has 16 amino acids. Germline V CDR1 and CDR2: SGHVS, FNYEAQ. The CDR3 DNA sequence: TGTGCCAGCAGCACAGGGACCCTGGCGTCGGGTGAAAAACTGTTTTTT. This encodes CASSTGTLASGEKLFF.

The chain uses TRBV19 and TRBJ2-5, with 7 bases matching TRBD1. The CDR3 is 15 residues long. CDR1 is LNHDA and CDR2 is SQIVND in the germline V gene (reference sequence). The V segment lost 1 base and the J segment 2 bases; nucleotides outside the gene matches: 4. Here the CDR3 DNA reads TGTGCCAGTAGTATAGCCCGGACAGGTCAAGAGACCCAGTACTTC. Translated: CASSIARTGQETQYF.

The chain links TRBV19 to TRBJ2-7, with D perhaps TRBD2 (5 bases). V dropped 1 base and J dropped 4 bases, with 8 bases sitting between them. Germline V CDR1 and CDR2: LNHDA, SQIVND (reference sequence). CDR3 length: 13 amino acids. The CDR3 nucleotides read TGTGCCAGTAGTATAGGCCGAGGGTACGAGCAGTACTTC. Translated: CASSIGRGYEQYF.

This rearrangement joins TRBV18 to TRBJ1-4; a weak D match, TRBD1 (5 bases). CDR1 and CDR2 from the germline V gene are KGHSH and LQKENI. V lost 5 bases, J lost 5 bases, and 15 bases lay in between. The CDR3 length is 15 residues. CDR3 sequence reads: CASSAQTVSNEKLFF. In nucleotides, the CDR3 is TGTGCCAGCTCAGCCCAGACAGTGAGCAATGAAAAACTGTTTTTT.

The chain has TRBV11-2 and TRBJ2-6; 9 nucleotides line up with TRBD2. There are 18 residues in the CDR3. Germline-derived CDR1 and CDR2 are SGHAT and FQNNGV. Losses at the gene ends were 3 bases for V and 6 bases for J; bases not matched to a gene: 12. The DNA of the CDR3 is TGTGCCAGCAGCTTTATGGCTAGCGGGGCTCTCGCGGCCAACGTCCTGACTTTC. This codes for CASSFMASGALAANVLTF.

The chain's CDR3 is CASSSPGNEQFF. CDR3 sequence (DNA): TGTGCCAGCAGTTCCCCGGGTAATGAGCAGTTCTTC. The gene calls are TRBV6-5 and TRBJ2-1; no definite D call. Trimming stripped 4 bases from V and 7 bases from J, with 8 bases between. Germline CDR1 and CDR2: MNHEY and SVGAGI. The length of the CDR3 is 12 residues.

This chain connects TRBV4-1 to TRBJ2-3; 9 positions match TRBD2. Germline V gives CDR1 MGHRA, CDR2 YSYEKL. The junction had 10 bases not matched to a gene; V was cut back by 3 bases and J by 3 bases. The CDR3 runs 17 residues. The CDR3 DNA is TGCGCCAGCAGCCAGGAGGTAGCGGGGGATTGGACAGATACGCAGTATTTT. Translating it yields CASSQEVAGDWTDTQYF.

The chain joins TRBV27 to TRBJ1-5, with D maybe TRBD1 (5 bases). V lost 8 bases, J lost 3 bases, and 8 bases lay in between. Germline CDR1 reads MNHEY; CDR2 reads SMNVEV (reference sequence). The CDR3 is 12 amino acids. DNA for the CDR3: TGTGCCAGCCCCGGACACAATCAGCCCCAGCATTTT. It encodes CASPGHNQPQHF.

The rearrangement joins TRBV7-3 to TRBJ2-6, with TRBD1 matching 7 bases. Germline V gene data show CDR1 as SGHTA and CDR2 as FQGTGA. The length of the CDR3 is 15 residues. V shed 5 bases and J 2 bases; nucleotides not matched to a gene: 3. The CDR3 DNA follows: TGTGCCAGCAGCCAACAGGGGACTGGGGCCAACGTCCTGACTTTC. This codes for CASSQQGTGANVLTF.

The rearrangement joins TRBV11-2 to TRBJ1-2, with 8 positions matching TRBD1. Trimming removed 5 bases from V and 8 bases from J; junction bases left unmatched: 4. This CDR3 spans 12 amino acids. Germline V gene sequence: CDR1 SGHAT, CDR2 FQNNGV. The CDR3 DNA sequence: TGTGCCAGCAGCAGACAGGGGAACGGCTACACCTTC. It is translated as CASSRQGNGYTF.